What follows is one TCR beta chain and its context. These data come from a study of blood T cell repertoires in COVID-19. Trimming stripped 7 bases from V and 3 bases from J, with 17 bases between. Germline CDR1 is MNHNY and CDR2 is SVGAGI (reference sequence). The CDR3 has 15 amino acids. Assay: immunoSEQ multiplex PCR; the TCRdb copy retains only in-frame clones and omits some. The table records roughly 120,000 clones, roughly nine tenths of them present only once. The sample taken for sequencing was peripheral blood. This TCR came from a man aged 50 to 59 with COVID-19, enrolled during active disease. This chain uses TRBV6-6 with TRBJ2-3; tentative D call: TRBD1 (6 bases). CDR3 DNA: TGTGCCAGCACCAGAGGGGGTTTGGGAACAGATACGCAGTATTTT. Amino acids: CASTRGGLGTDTQYF.